The 17 T cell receptor beta chains below all came from one sample that was sequenced in a study of blood T cell repertoires in COVID-19. Assay: immunoSEQ multiplex PCR; the TCRdb copy retains only in-frame clones and omits some. The sample has roughly 160,000 clones, approximately 86% seen once. Sequencing input: peripheral blood. The receptor set was obtained from a man aged 45 to 65 with active or convalescent COVID-19.

The genes are TRBV29-1 and TRBJ2-2, with D maybe TRBD1 (6 bases). The CDR3 has 12 residues. V was shortened by 6 bases and J by 4 bases, with 9 bases between the two germline ends. From germline, CDR1 is SQVTM and CDR2 ANQGSEA. For the CDR3, the DNA is TGCAGCGTAGCAGGGGCCACCGGGGAGCTGTTTTTT. Its translation is CSVAGATGELFF.

The chain carries TRBV9 and TRBJ1-3; 7 bases match TRBD1. Germline trimming cut 2 bases from V and 0 bases from J; bases unmatched to any gene: 2. CDR1 is SGDLS and CDR2 is YYNGEE in the germline V gene. This CDR3 has 15 amino acids. CDR3 protein: CASSVDRTSGNTIYF. CDR3 nucleotides: TGTGCCAGCAGCGTGGACAGGACCTCTGGAAACACCATATATTTT.

The chain carries TRBV6-2 or TRBV6-3 and TRBJ1-4, with a weak D call TRBD1 (6 bases). Trimming cost V 4 bases and J 8 bases, with 11 bases left between them. The CDR3 sequence is 13 residues long. Germline V lookup: CDR1 MNHEY, CDR2 SVGEGT. As DNA, the CDR3 is TGTGCCAGCAGTTTACAGGGTGGCGAAAAACTGTTTTTT. It codes for CASSLQGGEKLFF.

The J gene is TRBJ2-1, the V gene TRBV24-1; TRBD2 matches at 8 bases. CDR1 and CDR2 from the germline V gene are KGHDR and SFDVKD. This CDR3 is 15 amino acids long. V shed 7 bases and J 3 bases; nucleotides not matched to a gene: 7. The CDR3 protein is CATSERGTSYNEQFF. The CDR3 DNA is TGTGCCACCAGCGAGCGGGGGACTAGCTACAATGAGCAGTTCTTC.

The chain recombines TRBV6-5 with TRBJ1-2; the match to TRBD1 covers 9 bases. V gave up 5 bases and J gave up 4 bases; unmatched junction bases: 2. This CDR3 region has 13 residues. Germline CDR1 MNHEY, CDR2 SVGAGI. In DNA, the CDR3 is TGTGCCAGCAGTACAGGGGGCGCCTATGGCTACACCTTC. Amino acid sequence: CASSTGGAYGYTF.

The chain employs TRBV2 and TRBJ2-7; maybe TRBD2 (5 bases). Germline V CDR1 and CDR2: SNHLY, FYNNEI. The CDR3 covers 12 residues. Deletions cut 8 bases from V and 6 bases from J, with 14 bases between. Written as DNA, the CDR3 is TGTGCCAGCCGAGGGCAGACGGGCGAGCAGTACTTC. Translation gives CASRGQTGEQYF. Full variable domain (outside the CDR3, taken from reference TRBV2 and TRBJ2-7): EPEVTQTPSHQVTQMGQEVILRCVPISNHLYFYWYRQILGQKVEFLVSFYNNEISEKSEIFDDQFSVERPDGSNFTLKIRSTKLEDSAMYFCASRGQTGEQYFGPGTRLTVT.

The CDR3 sequence: CASSLVAGGSYEQYF. CDR3 sequence (DNA): TGTGCCAGCAGTTTAGTAGCGGGAGGGTCCTACGAGCAGTACTTC. This chain connects TRBV27 to TRBJ2-7, with TRBD2 matching 11 bases. The CDR3 contains 15 residues. Germline values: CDR1 MNHEY, CDR2 SMNVEV (reference sequence). V gave up 2 bases and J gave up 1 base; unmatched junction bases: 1.

The chain has TRBV1 and TRBJ2-1; the DNA was not used to check the table's D call, TRBD2. TRBV1 is a documented pseudogene. The CDR3 totals 16 residues. CDR3 coding DNA: TGCACCAGCAGCCAAGTGAGACTAGCGGGGGACAATGAGCAGTTCTTC. This translates into CTSSQVRLAGDNEQFF.

The chain links TRBV19 to TRBJ2-7; 7 nucleotides match TRBD2. This CDR3 has 14 residues. Looked up from germline, CDR1 is LNHDA and CDR2 is SQIVND (reference sequence). V dropped 8 bases and J dropped 3; count of bases not matched to a gene: 10. CDR3 sequence reads: CASGGVSTGYEQYF. The CDR3 DNA reads TGTGCCAGTGGGGGGGTTTCGACCGGCTACGAGCAGTACTTC.

The V and J genes are TRBV5-6 and TRBJ2-3, with 11 bases fitting TRBD2. V lost 0 bases and J lost 7; bases outside the gene matches: 4. Germline-derived CDR1 and CDR2 are SGHDT and YYEEEE. The length of the CDR3 is 15 residues. The CDR3 DNA is TGTGCCAGCAGCTTGGGACTAGCGGGGAGAAATACGCAGTATTTT. This gives the protein CASSLGLAGRNTQYF.

The CDR3 region has the DNA TGTGCCAGCAGTCTCGAAACGGGAGCGAACACTGAAGCTTTCTTT. Translation gives CASSLETGANTEAFF. V and J are TRBV27 and TRBJ1-1; no reliable D call. This CDR3 is built from 15 residues. Germline CDR1 MNHEY, CDR2 SMNVEV (reference sequence). Trimming removed 5 bases at V and 1 base at J, with 14 bases between.

V usage is TRBV7-3 and J usage is TRBJ2-3; 8 nucleotides match TRBD2. Per germline, CDR1 SGHTA and CDR2 FQGTGA. The CDR3 has 13 amino acids. With 7 bases clipped from V and 4 bases from J, the junction kept 4 bases outside the gene matches. The CDR3 spells CASTGGAPDTQYF. The CDR3 DNA reads as TGTGCCAGCACCGGGGGGGCCCCAGATACGCAGTATTTT.

The chain uses TRBV18 and TRBJ2-7; 8 bases are a match to TRBD2. The trim removed 2 bases at V and 6 bases at J, leaving 6 bases unmatched. The CDR3 is made up of 14 amino acids. Looked up from germline, CDR1 is KGHSH and CDR2 is LQKENI. This CDR3 is CASSPSFGGVEQYF. CDR3 bases: TGTGCCAGCTCACCATCATTCGGGGGGGTCGAGCAGTACTTC.

CDR3 in DNA: TGTGCCAGCAGCGTAGCGACTAGCGGGAGAGGGACAGATACGCAGTATTTT. Its protein product is CASSVATSGRGTDTQYF. The chain joins TRBV9 to TRBJ2-3; 12 bases align to TRBD2. Germline V gene data show CDR1 as SGDLS and CDR2 as YYNGEE. The CDR3 runs to 17 residues. V gave up 0 bases and J gave up 3 bases; unmatched junction bases: 5.

The rearrangement links TRBV5-1 to TRBJ1-2, with a tentative D call TRBD1 (5 bases). Trimming took off 4 bases at V and 7 bases at J, with 20 bases between the two ends. The length of the CDR3 is 15 residues. Per the germline V gene, CDR1 is SGHRS and CDR2 is YFSETQ. The CDR3 protein is CASSLSGTPSGGYTF. Written as DNA, the CDR3 is TGCGCCAGCAGCCTGTCCGGGACTCCAAGTGGTGGCTACACCTTC. Complete variable domain (other parts from reference TRBV5-1 and TRBJ1-2): KAGVTQTPRYLIKTRGQQVTLSCSPISGHRSVSWYQQTPGQGLQFLFEYFSETQRNKGNFPGRFSGRQFSNSRSEMNVSTLELGDSALYLCASSLSGTPSGGYTFGSGTRLTVV.

The chain couples TRBV19 to TRBJ1-5; D is possibly TRBD1 (6 bases). The germline gives CDR1 LNHDA, CDR2 SQIVND (reference sequence). The CDR3 extends over 17 amino acids. V was trimmed by 1 base and J by 4 bases, leaving 17 bases between them. CDR3 protein: CASSIAPGRGWNQPQHF. The CDR3, as DNA: TGTGCCAGTAGTATAGCCCCGGGCAGGGGTTGGAATCAGCCCCAGCATTTT.

This chain joins TRBV6-5 and TRBJ1-5; weak D call: TRBD1 (6 bases). The CDR3 runs to 14 residues. With 4 bases removed from V and 3 bases from J, the gap between germline ends came to 10 bases. Germline V gene sequence: CDR1 MNHEY, CDR2 SVGAGI. The CDR3 loop reads CASSSDSFNQPQHF. The CDR3 region has the DNA TGTGCCAGCAGTTCGGACAGCTTCAATCAGCCCCAGCATTTT.